These 27 T cell receptor beta chains originate from one sample sequenced in a study of OX40 agonist ivuxolimab in advanced cancers. TCRdb's copy holds only in-frame clones and misses some; the assay was immunoSEQ multiplex PCR. In the table there are around 65,000 clones, about 89% of which are singletons. The input for sequencing was CD4+ or CD8+ T cells sorted from blood, taken in a trial of the OX40 agonist ivuxolimab. These receptors were collected from an adult with an advanced solid tumor such as melanoma, head and neck, liver or kidney cancer.

The chain employs TRBV15 and TRBJ1-3; D ambiguous. This CDR3 comprises 15 residues. Germline lookup yields CDR1 LNHNV and CDR2 YYDKDF (reference sequence). V lost 9 bases and J 3 bases, leaving 18 bases between the germline ends. CDR3 sequence: CATNKDSHFGNTIYF. The CDR3 DNA reads TGTGCCACTAACAAGGATTCCCACTTTGGAAACACCATATATTTT.

The genes are TRBV5-6 and TRBJ1-2; TRBD1 is a possible D gene (6 bases). The CDR3 has 15 residues. Germline loops: CDR1 SGHDT, CDR2 YYEEEE. Trimming pared 0 bases from V and 2 bases from J, leaving 11 bases between. The CDR3 DNA is TGTGCCAGCAGCTTGGGGACAGCGAACAACTATGGCTACACCTTC. Protein product: CASSLGTANNYGYTF.

The count of this clone is one. The chain employs TRBV14 and TRBJ2-7; D is ambiguous. V lost 1 base, J lost 0 bases, and 10 bases lay in between. Germline V CDR1 and CDR2: SGHDN, FVKESK. The CDR3 is 15 amino acids. The CDR3 loop reads CASSQGTAASYEQYF. In DNA form, the CDR3 reads TGTGCCAGCAGCCAAGGAACAGCCGCCTCCTACGAGCAGTACTTC.

The rearrangement links TRBV4-1 to TRBJ2-1; 8 positions match TRBD2. The length of the CDR3 is 16 residues. The V and J ends lost 3 bases and 0 bases, in that order; junction bases with no gene match: 4. Germline-derived CDR1 and CDR2 are MGHRA and YSYEKL. The CDR3, as DNA: TGCGCCAGCAGCCAGAGCGGGGGCAGCTCCTACAATGAGCAGTTCTTC. This codes for CASSQSGGSSYNEQFF.

The chain joins TRBV6-5 to TRBJ1-1; weak D call: TRBD1 (6 bases). The CDR3 has 14 amino acids. Trimming cost V 6 bases and J 5 bases, with 16 bases left between them. Germline lookup yields CDR1 MNHEY and CDR2 SVGAGI. This chain's CDR3 is CASSQSGARTEAFF. CDR3 DNA: TGTGCCAGCAGCCAGTCGGGGGCGAGGACTGAAGCTTTCTTT.

The chain carries TRBV10-2 and TRBJ1-2; D is unclear. Germline lookup yields CDR1 WSHSY and CDR2 SAAADI. V dropped 4 bases and J dropped 6 bases, with 9 bases sitting between them. This CDR3 contains 12 residues. The chain's CDR3 is CASSGERDGYTF. The CDR3 DNA follows: TGCGCCAGCAGTGGGGAGAGGGATGGCTACACCTTC.

This clone was found a few times. This chain joins TRBV4-1 and TRBJ1-6; D not resolved. V was shortened by 1 base and J by 15 bases, with 7 bases between the two germline ends. The CDR3 has 11 amino acids. Per the germline V gene, CDR1 is MGHRA and CDR2 is YSYEKL. In nucleotides, the CDR3 is TGCGCCAGCAGCCAAGGCGCTGGCCTCCACTTT. Residues: CASSQGAGLHF.

This clone came up a few times. This rearrangement joins TRBV6-6 to TRBJ1-4; D might be TRBD1 (5 bases). Trimming cost V 4 bases and J 7 bases, with 13 bases left between them. CDR1 MNHNY and CDR2 SVGAGI come from the germline V gene (reference sequence). The CDR3 consists of 14 residues. The CDR3 coding sequence is TGTGCCAGCAGTTTGCCAGGGAGTGGTGAAAAACTGTTTTTT. This encodes CASSLPGSGEKLFF.

Of note for this clone: This specimen includes other DNA sequences encoding the same CDR3. CDR3 coding DNA: TGTGCCAGCAGTCTTACAGGGTATAGCAATCAGCCCCAGCATTTT. Its translation is CASSLTGYSNQPQHF. The genes are TRBV27 and TRBJ1-5; D might be TRBD1 (6 bases). The CDR3 sequence is 15 residues long. Trimming stripped 5 bases from V and 0 bases from J, with 11 bases between. Germline V gene sequence: CDR1 MNHEY, CDR2 SMNVEV (reference sequence).

Here the CDR3 reads CASSQEGLGAYEQYF. The CDR3 DNA follows: TGCGCCAGCAGCCAAGAAGGTCTGGGGGCCTACGAGCAGTACTTC. The chain employs TRBV4-1 and TRBJ2-7; D might be TRBD1 or TRBD2, each matching 5 bases. CDR1 and CDR2 from the germline V gene are MGHRA and YSYEKL. CDR3 length equals 15 residues. Trimming removed 0 bases from V and 2 bases from J, with 11 bases in between.

This clone has a handful of counts. The chain couples TRBV9 to TRBJ1-2; D gene uncertain. CDR1 and CDR2 from the germline V gene are SGDLS and YYNGEE. V dropped 0 bases and J dropped 6 bases, with 9 bases sitting between them. The CDR3 covers 13 residues. The CDR3 sequence: CASSVDSSDGYTF. The DNA for the CDR3 is TGTGCCAGCAGCGTAGACAGCTCTGATGGCTACACCTTC. The whole variable domain, remainder taken from reference TRBV9 and TRBJ1-2, is DSGVTQTPKHLITATGQRVTLRCSPRSGDLSVYWYQQSLDQGLQFLIQYYNGEERAKGNILERFSAQQFPDLHSELNLSSLELGDSALYFCASSVDSSDGYTFGSGTRLTVV.

This clone was counted a single time. DNA of the CDR3: TGCGCCAGCAGCCAAGATTCTAGCCGCCCTGGGGCCAACGTCCTGACTTTC. Amino acid sequence: CASSQDSSRPGANVLTF. This chain links TRBV4-1 with TRBJ2-6; D is possibly TRBD2 (5 bases). V lost 0 bases to trimming and J lost 2 bases, with 11 bases between them. The CDR3 has 17 amino acids. Germline V lookup: CDR1 MGHRA, CDR2 YSYEKL.

The chain joins TRBV27 to TRBJ1-5; D is perhaps TRBD1 (5 bases). There are 13 residues in the CDR3. CDR1 and CDR2 from the germline V gene are MNHEY and SMNVEV (reference sequence). Trimming shortened V by 6 bases and J by 6 bases, and 12 bases separated the two germline ends. CDR3 sequence (DNA): TGTGCCAGCAGGTTAGGGGTAGGTCAGCCCCAGCATTTT. It codes for CASRLGVGQPQHF.

The chain combines TRBV19 with TRBJ2-7; tentatively, D is TRBD1 (6 bases). V was pared by 2 bases and J by 4 bases, with 12 bases between. This CDR3 region has 14 residues. CDR1 and CDR2 (germline): LNHDA, SQIVND (reference sequence). The CDR3 loop is CASSIRDNLYEQYF. The CDR3 DNA follows: TGTGCCAGTAGTATACGGGACAACCTATACGAGCAGTACTTC. Based on the CDR3 plus reference TRBV19 and TRBJ2-7, the full variable domain is DGGITQSPKYLFRKEGQNVTLSCEQNLNHDAMYWYRQDPGQGLRLIYYSQIVNDFQKGDIAEGYSVSREKKESFPLTVTSAQKNPTAFYLCASSIRDNLYEQYFGPGTRLTVT.

The chain links TRBV28 to TRBJ2-5; 7 bases align to TRBD1. Trimming removed 1 base from V and 5 bases from J; junction bases left unmatched: 7. Germline V gene data show CDR1 as MDHEN and CDR2 as SYDVKM. The CDR3 extends over 15 amino acids. The CDR3 spells CASSLSDRLRETQYF. The CDR3 coding sequence is TGTGCCAGCAGTTTATCGGACAGGCTCCGGGAGACCCAGTACTTC.

The chain is built from TRBV5-6 and TRBJ1-2; D is unresolved. Between the trimmed V and J ends, which lost 2 bases and 1 base, there was a span of 6 bases. This CDR3 spans 13 amino acids. Germline values: CDR1 SGHDT, CDR2 YYEEEE. This CDR3 reads CASSFGSNYGYTF. The CDR3 coding sequence is TGTGCCAGCAGCTTCGGGAGTAACTATGGCTACACCTTC.

The chain employs TRBV7-9 and TRBJ1-1; D might be TRBD1 (6 bases). CDR1 and CDR2 from the germline V gene are SEHNR and FQNEAQ (reference sequence). This CDR3 is built from 13 residues. Trimming pared 6 bases from V and 8 bases from J, leaving 16 bases between. For the CDR3, the DNA is TGTGCCAGCAGTCCCATCGGACAGATAGAAGCTTTCTTT. Its translation: CASSPIGQIEAFF.

V gene TRBV27 combines with J gene TRBJ1-1; possible D gene TRBD1, 6 bases. V was shortened by 0 bases and J by 5 bases, with 13 bases between the two germline ends. The CDR3 runs to 15 residues. The germline CDR1 and CDR2 sequences are MNHEY and SMNVEV (reference sequence). The CDR3 region has the DNA TGTGCCAGCAGTTTATCGATCCGGGGGGCTACTGAAGCTTTCTTT. Amino acids: CASSLSIRGATEAFF.

This sequence joins TRBV5-1 and TRBJ2-2; a weak D match, TRBD2 (5 bases). The CDR3 contains 15 residues. Germline-derived CDR1 and CDR2 are SGHRS and YFSETQ. V was pared by 7 bases and J by 5 bases, with 18 bases between. CDR3 amino acids: CASSPGLGETGELFF. CDR3 coding DNA: TGCGCCAGCTCCCCGGGCTTGGGAGAAACCGGGGAGCTGTTTTTT. Complete variable domain (other parts from reference TRBV5-1 and TRBJ2-2): KAGVTQTPRYLIKTRGQQVTLSCSPISGHRSVSWYQQTPGQGLQFLFEYFSETQRNKGNFPGRFSGRQFSNSRSEMNVSTLELGDSALYLCASSPGLGETGELFFGEGSRLTVL.

The V gene is TRBV4-1, the J gene TRBJ1-5; TRBD1 agrees at 7 bases. The germline V gene has CDR1 MGHRA and CDR2 YSYEKL. CDR3 length equals 13 residues. Unmatched junction bases numbered 2, after V lost 2 bases and J lost 7 bases. Here the CDR3 DNA reads TGCGCCAGCAGCCAATTACAGGGGCAGCCCCAGCATTTT. Translation: CASSQLQGQPQHF.

This chain joins TRBV18 and TRBJ2-5, with D tentatively TRBD1 (5 bases). CDR3 length equals 14 residues. From germline, CDR1 is KGHSH and CDR2 LQKENI. The ends were cut back, 0 bases at V and 5 bases at J, with 10 bases in the middle. CDR3 sequence: CASSPPAGIETQYF. The DNA for the CDR3 is TGTGCCAGCTCACCACCCGCAGGGATCGAGACCCAGTACTTC.

The gene calls are TRBV11-2 and TRBJ2-5, with D perhaps matching TRBD2 (6 bases). The CDR3 spans 16 residues. Looked up from germline, CDR1 is SGHAT and CDR2 is FQNNGV. Trimming took off 2 bases at V and 2 bases at J, with 15 bases between the two ends. This CDR3 is CASSLLGGGIQETQYF. Here the CDR3 DNA reads TGTGCCAGCAGCTTATTGGGTGGGGGGATACAAGAGACCCAGTACTTC.

The genes are TRBV7-8 and TRBJ2-3; the D is unclear. CDR1 and CDR2 (germline): SGHVS, FQNEAQ. The CDR3 is made up of 18 amino acids. Trimming took 1 base from V and 2 from J, leaving 19 bases between them. The CDR3 spells CASSLDLALLNPTDTQYF. CDR3 DNA sequence: TGTGCCAGCAGCTTAGATTTAGCCTTATTAAACCCCACAGATACGCAGTATTTT.

The chain joins TRBV5-8 to TRBJ1-1; D is uncertain. V gave up 4 bases and J gave up 0 bases, with 16 bases separating them. The germline V gene encodes CDR1 SGHTS and CDR2 YDEGEE. This CDR3 comprises 16 residues. This CDR3 is CASSPFHRWVNTEAFF. CDR3 DNA sequence: TGTGCCAGCAGCCCCTTCCACCGATGGGTGAACACTGAAGCTTTCTTT.

The rearrangement joins TRBV11-3 to TRBJ1-5; 7 bases match TRBD1. The length of the CDR3 is 17 residues. CDR1 and CDR2 (germline): SGHNT, YENEEA. Trimming removed 4 bases from V and 5 bases from J; junction bases left unmatched: 14. CDR3 nucleotide sequence: TGTGCCAGCAGCTCATACCCAGATGAGGACAGGTATCAGCCCCAGCATTTT. Translation gives CASSSYPDEDRYQPQHF.

The chain carries TRBV11-2 and TRBJ1-4; maybe TRBD1 (5 bases). The germline V gene has CDR1 SGHAT and CDR2 FQNNGV. Trimming removed 6 bases at V and 4 bases at J, with 15 bases between. The CDR3 has 15 residues. As DNA, the CDR3 is TGTGCCAGCAGTTACCTGGGGACGGATAATGAAAAACTGTTTTTT. Protein: CASSYLGTDNEKLFF.

The chain uses TRBV6-1 and TRBJ1-1; D is possibly TRBD1 (5 bases). Trimming took off 8 bases at V and 0 bases at J, with 7 bases between the two ends. Germline CDR1 MNHNS, CDR2 SASEGT. CDR3 size: 12 residues. The CDR3 nucleotides read TGTGCCAGCGGGGCTTTGAACACTGAAGCTTTCTTT. Its protein is CASGALNTEAFF.